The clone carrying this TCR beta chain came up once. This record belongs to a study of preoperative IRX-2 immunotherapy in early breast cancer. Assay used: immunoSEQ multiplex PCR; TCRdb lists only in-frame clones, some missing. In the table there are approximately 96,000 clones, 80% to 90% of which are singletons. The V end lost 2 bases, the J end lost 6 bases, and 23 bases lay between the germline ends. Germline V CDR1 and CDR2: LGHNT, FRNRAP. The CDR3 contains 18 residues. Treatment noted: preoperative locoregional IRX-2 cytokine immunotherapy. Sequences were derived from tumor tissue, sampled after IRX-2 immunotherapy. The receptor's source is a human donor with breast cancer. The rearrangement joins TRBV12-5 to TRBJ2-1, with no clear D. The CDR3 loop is CASGLPPLAARPVNEQFF. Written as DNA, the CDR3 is TGTGCTAGTGGTTTGCCTCCTCTCGCGGCCCGCCCTGTCAATGAGCAGTTCTTC.